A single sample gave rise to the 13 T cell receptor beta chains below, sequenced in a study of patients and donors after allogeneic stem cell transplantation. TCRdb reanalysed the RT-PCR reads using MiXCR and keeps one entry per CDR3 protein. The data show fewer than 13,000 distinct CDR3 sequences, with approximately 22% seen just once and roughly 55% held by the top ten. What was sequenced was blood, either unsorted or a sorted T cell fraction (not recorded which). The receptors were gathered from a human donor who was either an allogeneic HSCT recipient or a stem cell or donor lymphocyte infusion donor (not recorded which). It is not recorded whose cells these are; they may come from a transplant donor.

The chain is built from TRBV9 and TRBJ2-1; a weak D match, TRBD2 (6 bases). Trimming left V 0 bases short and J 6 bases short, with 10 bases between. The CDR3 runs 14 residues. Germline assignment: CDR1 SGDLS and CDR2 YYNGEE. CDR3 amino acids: CASSVEEGGNEQFF. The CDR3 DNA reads TGTGCCAGCAGCGTAGAGGAGGGAGGCAATGAGCAGTTCTTC.

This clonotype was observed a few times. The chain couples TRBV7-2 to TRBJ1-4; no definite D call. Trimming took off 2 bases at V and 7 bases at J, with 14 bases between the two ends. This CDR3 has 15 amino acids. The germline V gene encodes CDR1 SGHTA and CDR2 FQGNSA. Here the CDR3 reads CASSLYVGGGEKLFF. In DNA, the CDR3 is TGTGCCAGCAGCTTATATGTGGGAGGTGGTGAAAAACTGTTTTTT.

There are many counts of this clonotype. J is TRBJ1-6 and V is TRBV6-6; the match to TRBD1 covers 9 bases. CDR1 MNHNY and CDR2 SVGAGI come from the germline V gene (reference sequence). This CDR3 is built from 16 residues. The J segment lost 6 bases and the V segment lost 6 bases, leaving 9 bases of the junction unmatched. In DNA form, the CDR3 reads TGTGCCAGCAGCCTGGGACAGGGCCCTCTTAATTCACCCCTCCACTTT. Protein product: CASSLGQGPLNSPLHF.

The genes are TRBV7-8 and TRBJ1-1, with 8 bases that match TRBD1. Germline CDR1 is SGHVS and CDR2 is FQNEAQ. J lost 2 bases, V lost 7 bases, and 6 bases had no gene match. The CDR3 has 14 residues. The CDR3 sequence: CASTQQGANTEAFF. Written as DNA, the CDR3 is TGTGCCAGCACCCAGCAGGGGGCCAACACTGAAGCTTTCTTT. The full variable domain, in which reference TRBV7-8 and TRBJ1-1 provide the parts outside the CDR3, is GAGVSQSPRYKVAKRGQDVALRCDPISGHVSLFWYQQALGQGPEFLTYFQNEAQLDKSGLPSDRFFAERPEGSVSTLKIQRTQQEDSAVYLCASTQQGANTEAFFGQGTRLTVV.

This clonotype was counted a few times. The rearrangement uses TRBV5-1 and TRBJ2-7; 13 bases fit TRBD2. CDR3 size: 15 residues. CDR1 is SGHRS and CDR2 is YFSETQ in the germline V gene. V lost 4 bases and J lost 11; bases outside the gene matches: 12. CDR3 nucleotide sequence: TGCGCCAGCAGCATCTCCGGGACTAGCGGGGAGCCGAAGTACTTC. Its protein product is CASSISGTSGEPKYF. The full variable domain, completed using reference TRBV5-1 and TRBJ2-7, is KAGVTQTPRYLIKTRGQQVTLSCSPISGHRSVSWYQQTPGQGLQFLFEYFSETQRNKGNFPGRFSGRQFSNSRSEMNVSTLELGDSALYLCASSISGTSGEPKYFGPGTRLTVT.

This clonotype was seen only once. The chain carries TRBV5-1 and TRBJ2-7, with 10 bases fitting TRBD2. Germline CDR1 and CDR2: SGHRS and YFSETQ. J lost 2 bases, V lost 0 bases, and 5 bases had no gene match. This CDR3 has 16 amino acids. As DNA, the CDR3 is TGCGCCAGCAGCTTGGGCCCTAGCGGGGGCACCTACGAGCAGTACTTC. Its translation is CASSLGPSGGTYEQYF. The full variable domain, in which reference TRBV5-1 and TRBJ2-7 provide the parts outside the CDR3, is KAGVTQTPRYLIKTRGQQVTLSCSPISGHRSVSWYQQTPGQGLQFLFEYFSETQRNKGNFPGRFSGRQFSNSRSEMNVSTLELGDSALYLCASSLGPSGGTYEQYFGPGTRLTVT.

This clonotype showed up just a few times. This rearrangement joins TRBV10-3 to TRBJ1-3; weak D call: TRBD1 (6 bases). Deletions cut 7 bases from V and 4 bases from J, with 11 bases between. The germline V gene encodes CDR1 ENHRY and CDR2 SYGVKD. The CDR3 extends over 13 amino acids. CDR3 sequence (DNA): TGTGCCATCAACACAGGGTGGGGAAACACCATATATTTT. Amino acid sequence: CAINTGWGNTIYF.

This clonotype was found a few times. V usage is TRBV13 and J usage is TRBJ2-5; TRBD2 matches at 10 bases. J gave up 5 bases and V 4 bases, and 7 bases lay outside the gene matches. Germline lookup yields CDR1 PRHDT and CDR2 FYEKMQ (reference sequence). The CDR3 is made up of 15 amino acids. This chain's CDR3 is CASSWQRGGLETQYF. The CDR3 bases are TGTGCCAGCAGCTGGCAGCGGGGGGGCCTCGAGACCCAGTACTTC.

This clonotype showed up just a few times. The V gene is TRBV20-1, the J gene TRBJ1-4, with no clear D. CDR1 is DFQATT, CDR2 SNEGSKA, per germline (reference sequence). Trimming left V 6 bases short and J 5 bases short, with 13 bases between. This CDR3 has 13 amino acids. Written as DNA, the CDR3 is TGCAGTGCCGAGGATGTTGGAAATGAAAAACTGTTTTTT. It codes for CSAEDVGNEKLFF.

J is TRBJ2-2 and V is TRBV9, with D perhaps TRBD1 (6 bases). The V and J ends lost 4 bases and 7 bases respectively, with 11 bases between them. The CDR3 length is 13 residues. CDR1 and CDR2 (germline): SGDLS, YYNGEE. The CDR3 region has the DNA TGTGCCAGCAGCTTGGGGGCCCTCGGGGAGCTGTTTTTT. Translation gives CASSLGALGELFF.

The CDR3 loop reads CASSVERGTYNEQFF. Here the CDR3 DNA reads TGTGCCAGTAGTGTCGAGCGGGGGACATACAATGAGCAGTTCTTC. The chain recombines TRBV19 with TRBJ2-1; 8 bases are shared with TRBD2. Germline-derived CDR1 and CDR2 are LNHDA and SQIVND (reference sequence). Losses at the gene ends were 5 bases for V and 4 bases for J; bases not matched to a gene: 7. The CDR3 runs to 15 residues. Full variable domain (rest looked up from reference TRBV19 and TRBJ2-1): DGGITQSPKYLFRKEGQNVTLSCEQNLNHDAMYWYRQDPGQGLRLIYYSQIVNDFQKGDIAEGYSVSREKKESFPLTVTSAQKNPTAFYLCASSVERGTYNEQFFGPGTRLTVL.

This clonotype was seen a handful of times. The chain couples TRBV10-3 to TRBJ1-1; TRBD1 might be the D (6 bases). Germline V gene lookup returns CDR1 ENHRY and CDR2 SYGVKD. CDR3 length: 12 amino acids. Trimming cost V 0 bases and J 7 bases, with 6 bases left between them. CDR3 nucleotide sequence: TGTGCCATCAGTGAGTCCAGGGGTGAAGCTTTCTTT. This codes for CAISESRGEAFF.

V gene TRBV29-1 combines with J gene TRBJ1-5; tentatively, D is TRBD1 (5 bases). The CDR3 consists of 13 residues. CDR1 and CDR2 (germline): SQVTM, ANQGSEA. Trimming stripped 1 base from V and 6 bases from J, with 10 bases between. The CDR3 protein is CSVEGGGGQPQHF. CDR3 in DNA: TGCAGCGTTGAAGGGGGGGGAGGTCAGCCCCAGCATTTT.